The rows below give T cell receptor beta chains drawn from one sample of a study of T cell responses to AZD1222 COVID-19 vaccine. This table comes from immunoSEQ multiplex PCR, and its TCRdb copy is limited to in-frame clones, with some not included. The table has roughly 130,000 clones, approximately 90% seen once; the top ten hold around 2.8%. This specimen was peripheral blood, taken on day 0 of AZD1222 vaccination. These receptors originate from an adult in good health. Each CDR3 is given with its conserved first and last residue. Fields, in order: J gene, CDR3 length, clone size, D gene, V gene, CDR3 protein, CDR3 DNA. A D gene is named only where the DNA matches it firmly. Some rows mark clone size as missing; the rest say once, few, many or name a class of expanded clone.

j_call: TRBJ1-2; cdr3_length: 14; clone_size: NA; d_call: TRBD1; v_call: TRBV29-1; cdr3_aa: CSVERDRGLDGYTF; cdr3_nt: TGCAGCGTTGAACGGGACAGGGGATTGGATGGCTACACCTTC
j_call: TRBJ1-6; cdr3_length: 12; clone_size: NA; d_call: NA; v_call: TRBV7-3; cdr3_aa: CASSTGNSPLHF; cdr3_nt: TGTGCCAGCAGCACAGGGAATTCACCCCTCCACTTT
j_call: TRBJ1-5; cdr3_length: 15; clone_size: NA; d_call: NA; v_call: TRBV6-5; cdr3_aa: CASSYTTGPGQPQHF; cdr3_nt: TGTGCCAGCAGTTACACAACAGGTCCGGGGCAGCCCCAGCATTTT
j_call: TRBJ2-3; cdr3_length: 15; clone_size: NA; d_call: NA; v_call: TRBV28; cdr3_aa: CASSSPGHSTDTQYF; cdr3_nt: TGTGCCAGCAGTTCACCGGGACACAGCACAGATACGCAGTATTTT
j_call: TRBJ1-2; cdr3_length: 14; clone_size: NA; d_call: NA; v_call: TRBV5-4; cdr3_aa: CASSYPDSRNGYTF; cdr3_nt: TGTGCCAGCAGCTACCCGGACAGTCGAAATGGCTACACCTTC
j_call: TRBJ2-5; cdr3_length: 16; clone_size: NA; d_call: TRBD2; v_call: TRBV7-3; cdr3_aa: CASSYGTSPNQETQYF; cdr3_nt: TGTGCCAGCAGCTACGGGACTAGCCCAAACCAAGAGACCCAGTACTTC
j_call: TRBJ2-3; cdr3_length: 17; clone_size: NA; d_call: TRBD2; v_call: TRBV5-4; cdr3_aa: CASSRAVGRAPRDTQYF; cdr3_nt: TGTGCCAGCAGCCGGGCCGTCGGGAGGGCCCCTAGAGATACGCAGTATTTT
j_call: TRBJ1-2; cdr3_length: 13; clone_size: NA; d_call: NA; v_call: TRBV12-3/TRBV12-4; cdr3_aa: CASSFRGLYGYTF; cdr3_nt: TGTGCCAGCAGTTTCCGGGGGCTCTATGGCTACACCTTC
j_call: TRBJ1-6; cdr3_length: 16; clone_size: once; d_call: NA; v_call: TRBV5-1; cdr3_aa: CASSPSGSSYNSPLHF; cdr3_nt: TGCGCCAGCAGCCCCTCAGGGAGCTCCTATAATTCACCCCTCCACTTT
j_call: TRBJ2-1; cdr3_length: 18; clone_size: NA; d_call: TRBD2; v_call: TRBV11-3; cdr3_aa: CASSPQAGGTYPYNEQFF; cdr3_nt: TGTGCCAGCAGCCCCCAGGCGGGGGGTACCTACCCCTACAATGAGCAGTTCTTC
j_call: TRBJ2-3; cdr3_length: 21; clone_size: few; d_call: TRBD2; v_call: TRBV4-1; cdr3_aa: CASSHPRGLAGISPHPDTQYF; cdr3_nt: TGCGCCAGCAGCCACCCCCGGGGACTAGCGGGAATTTCACCCCACCCAGATACGCAGTATTTT
j_call: TRBJ1-2; cdr3_length: 15; clone_size: NA; d_call: NA; v_call: TRBV25-1; cdr3_aa: CASSDFSTGRDGYTF; cdr3_nt: TGTGCCAGCAGTGACTTTAGCACAGGGAGAGATGGCTACACCTTC
j_call: TRBJ1-5; cdr3_length: 13; clone_size: NA; d_call: NA; v_call: TRBV6-5; cdr3_aa: CASSSEWGQPQHF; cdr3_nt: TGTGCCAGCAGCTCCGAGTGGGGTCAGCCCCAGCATTTT
j_call: TRBJ1-6; cdr3_length: 15; clone_size: NA; d_call: NA; v_call: TRBV5-6; cdr3_aa: CASSPSIKGLTPLHF; cdr3_nt: TGTGCCAGCAGCCCCTCGATAAAGGGTTTGACGCCCCTCCACTTT
j_call: TRBJ2-7; cdr3_length: 16; clone_size: NA; d_call: NA; v_call: TRBV9; cdr3_aa: CASSVGPDSQSYEQYF; cdr3_nt: TGTGCCAGCAGCGTAGGACCAGACAGTCAATCCTACGAGCAGTACTTC
j_call: TRBJ2-7; cdr3_length: 14; clone_size: NA; d_call: NA; v_call: TRBV5-1; cdr3_aa: CASSLQGSTYEQYF; cdr3_nt: TGCGCCAGCTCCCTGCAGGGGAGTACCTACGAGCAGTACTTC
j_call: TRBJ1-5; cdr3_length: 15; clone_size: NA; d_call: TRBD1; v_call: TRBV7-2; cdr3_aa: CASSTQGWGNQPQHF; cdr3_nt: TGTGCCAGCAGCACACAGGGGTGGGGCAATCAGCCCCAGCATTTT
j_call: TRBJ2-1; cdr3_length: 15; clone_size: NA; d_call: TRBD2; v_call: TRBV19; cdr3_aa: CASSVVAGSYNEQFF; cdr3_nt: TGTGCCAGTAGCGTCGTAGCGGGATCGTACAATGAGCAGTTCTTC
j_call: TRBJ1-1; cdr3_length: 14; clone_size: once; d_call: NA; v_call: TRBV9; cdr3_aa: CASSVGAENTEAFF; cdr3_nt: TGTGCCAGCAGCGTCGGGGCGGAGAACACTGAAGCTTTCTTT
j_call: TRBJ1-3; cdr3_length: 15; clone_size: NA; d_call: NA; v_call: TRBV5-1; cdr3_aa: CASSLGWTSGNTIYF; cdr3_nt: TGCGCCAGCAGCTTAGGCTGGACGTCCGGAAACACCATATATTTT
j_call: TRBJ2-1; cdr3_length: 15; clone_size: NA; d_call: NA; v_call: TRBV11-3; cdr3_aa: CASSLGGWEVDEQFF; cdr3_nt: TGTGCCAGCAGCTTAGGAGGGTGGGAAGTGGATGAGCAGTTCTTC
j_call: TRBJ2-3; cdr3_length: 16; clone_size: NA; d_call: NA; v_call: TRBV13; cdr3_aa: CASSFKGGREVDTQYF; cdr3_nt: TGTGCCAGCAGCTTCAAAGGGGGGAGGGAGGTAGATACGCAGTATTTT
j_call: TRBJ1-2; cdr3_length: 15; clone_size: NA; d_call: NA; v_call: TRBV6-6; cdr3_aa: CASSQGSGPRGGYTF; cdr3_nt: TGTGCCAGCAGCCAAGGATCTGGGCCCCGCGGGGGCTACACCTTC
j_call: TRBJ1-2; cdr3_length: 13; clone_size: NA; d_call: NA; v_call: TRBV12-3/TRBV12-4; cdr3_aa: CASSFTRNYGYTF; cdr3_nt: TGTGCCAGCAGTTTTACCAGGAACTATGGCTACACCTTC
j_call: TRBJ2-3; cdr3_length: 13; clone_size: NA; d_call: TRBD1; v_call: TRBV5-4; cdr3_aa: CASTGTVTDTQYF; cdr3_nt: TGTGCCAGCACCGGGACAGTCACAGATACGCAGTATTTT
j_call: TRBJ1-5; cdr3_length: 13; clone_size: NA; d_call: NA; v_call: TRBV15; cdr3_aa: CATTLRANQPQHF; cdr3_nt: TGTGCCACCACCCTGCGGGCCAATCAGCCCCAGCATTTT
j_call: TRBJ2-7; cdr3_length: 14; clone_size: NA; d_call: TRBD2; v_call: TRBV5-4; cdr3_aa: CASNKVGEGREQYF; cdr3_nt: TGTGCCAGCAACAAGGTTGGGGAGGGGAGGGAGCAGTACTTC